The T cell receptor beta chain under discussion was sequenced for a study of high-grade serous ovarian cancer treatment subgroups. A remark on this clone: Its antigen is unidentified.

Broader study findings: Only CDR3 was analyzed; CDR1 and CDR2 were not.

Some clones are missing from TCRdb's copy, which holds only in-frame ones; the method was immunoSEQ multiplex PCR. The sample comprises 7,000 or so clones, around 74% of which are singletons, and under 8.5% rests with the top ten. CDR3 length: 15 residues. V dropped 5 bases and J dropped 7; count of bases not matched to a gene: 8. CDR1 and CDR2 from the germline V gene are MDHEN and SYDVKM. The tumor samples were collected prior to definitive surgery or chemotherapy. The sequencing sample was made of tumor tissue. This receptor was taken from a human donor with high-grade serous ovarian cancer. The chain combines TRBV28 with TRBJ2-1; TRBD1 agrees at 10 bases. Written as DNA, the CDR3 is TGTGCCAGCAGTATCCGGGACAGGGGATGGAATGAGCAGTTCTTC. Its protein is CASSIRDRGWNEQFF. Full variable domain (missing parts from reference TRBV28 and TRBJ2-1): DVKVTQSSRYLVKRTGEKVFLECVQDMDHENMFWYRQDPGLGLRLIYFSYDVKMKEKGDIPEGYSVSREKKERFSLILESASTNQTSMYLCASSIRDRGWNEQFFGPGTRLTVL.